The 19 T cell receptor beta chains below were found in one sample sequenced in a study of cytomegalovirus exposure and HLA in healthy donors. Sequencing was performed with immunoSEQ multiplex PCR; in TCRdb, only in-frame clones are kept and a portion is missing. The profile shows 80,000 to 100,000 clones, roughly 87% of them singletons. The sequenced sample was PBMCs. All receptors come from a man aged 18-30 years in good health and CMV-seropositive.

The chain is built from TRBV6-6 and TRBJ1-5; the match to TRBD1 covers 8 bases. Germline loops: CDR1 MNHNY, CDR2 SVGAGI (reference sequence). J was trimmed by 6 bases and V by 4 bases; bases with no gene match: 8. The CDR3 covers 15 residues. The CDR3 loop reads CASSFETGEGQPQHF. Written as DNA, the CDR3 is TGTGCCAGCAGTTTCGAGACAGGGGAGGGTCAGCCCCAGCATTTT.

The V gene is TRBV6-5, the J gene TRBJ1-1; no clear D. This CDR3 comprises 14 residues. Trimming left V 2 bases short and J 3 bases short, with 10 bases between. Germline CDR1 is MNHEY and CDR2 is SVGAGI. The CDR3 nucleotides read TGTGCCAGCAGTTACCGGGTAGGAGACACTGAAGCTTTCTTT. This sequence encodes CASSYRVGDTEAFF.

This clone has a single count. The chain combines TRBV2 with TRBJ1-1; TRBD1 is a possible D gene (5 bases). Trimming removed 4 bases from V and 6 bases from J, with 12 bases in between. CDR1 is SNHLY, CDR2 FYNNEI, per germline. This CDR3 is 13 amino acids long. DNA for the CDR3: TGTGCCAGCAGTGCTGTAGGGGTGGCTGAAGCTTTCTTT. It specifies CASSAVGVAEAFF.

The chain carries TRBV11-2 and TRBJ2-2; D gene unclear. This CDR3 spans 15 amino acids. Per germline, CDR1 SGHAT and CDR2 FQNNGV. V lost 0 bases to trimming and J lost 4 bases, with 9 bases between them. CDR3 in amino acids: CASSLEGYFTGELFF. The DNA for the CDR3 is TGTGCCAGCAGCTTAGAGGGCTACTTCACCGGGGAGCTGTTTTTT.

This clone has only one observation. The V call is TRBV11-2, the J call TRBJ2-1; the match to TRBD2 covers 8 bases. This CDR3 is built from 16 residues. From germline, CDR1 is SGHAT and CDR2 FQNNGV. The V gene end was trimmed by 2 bases and the J gene end by 6 bases; junction bases not matched to a gene: 9. The CDR3 region has the DNA TGTGCCAGCAGCTTACTAGTCGGGGGGGAGGTCAATGAGCAGTTCTTC. Its translation is CASSLLVGGEVNEQFF.

This chain joins TRBV4-3 and TRBJ1-6, with TRBD1 as a possible D gene (6 bases). V lost 1 base, J lost 0 bases, and 10 bases lay in between. CDR1 is LGHNA, CDR2 YSLEER, per germline. This CDR3 has 17 residues. The chain's CDR3 is CASSQGGPGSYNSPLHF. CDR3 coding DNA: TGCGCCAGCAGCCAAGGGGGGCCAGGCTCCTATAATTCACCCCTCCACTTT.

The rearrangement links TRBV7-2 to TRBJ2-1, with 8 bases lining up with TRBD2. This CDR3 comprises 16 residues. From germline, CDR1 is SGHTA and CDR2 FQGNSA. V trimming: 0 bases; J trimming: 5 bases; junction bases outside the gene matches: 6. This CDR3 is CASSLAFGRADNEQFF. The CDR3 DNA reads TGTGCCAGCAGCTTAGCTTTCGGGAGGGCCGACAATGAGCAGTTCTTC. Filled out from reference TRBV7-2 and TRBJ2-1, the complete variable domain reads GAGVSQSPSNKVTEKGKDVELRCDPISGHTALYWYRQSLGQGLEFLIYFQGNSAPDKSGLPSDRFSAERTGGSVSTLTIQRTQQEDSAVYLCASSLAFGRADNEQFFGPGTRLTVL.

V and J are TRBV4-3 and TRBJ2-1; the match to TRBD2 covers 8 bases. CDR1 is LGHNA and CDR2 is YSLEER in the germline V gene. V was clipped by 0 bases and J by 7 bases; unmatched bases: 8. This CDR3 comprises 16 residues. CDR3 loop: CASSQDASGRVNEQFF. The CDR3 DNA sequence: TGCGCCAGCAGCCAAGACGCTAGCGGGCGTGTTAATGAGCAGTTCTTC.

The CDR3 region is CASKTSETVETQYF. CDR3 in DNA: TGTGCCAGCAAAACTAGCGAGACCGTAGAGACCCAGTACTTC. V is TRBV18 and J is TRBJ2-5; 7 bases agree with TRBD2. CDR1 is KGHSH, CDR2 LQKENI, per germline. This CDR3 is 14 amino acids long. V trimming: 8 bases; J trimming: 4 bases; junction bases outside the gene matches: 10.

The chain combines TRBV10-3 with TRBJ1-3, with 7 nucleotides matching TRBD1. This CDR3 is 16 amino acids long. Germline V gene data show CDR1 as ENHRY and CDR2 as SYGVKD. V shed 2 bases and J 0 bases; nucleotides not matched to a gene: 4. This CDR3 reads CAISEGDSDSGNTIYF. The DNA of the CDR3 is TGTGCCATCAGTGAGGGGGACAGCGACTCTGGAAACACCATATATTTT.

The J gene is TRBJ2-3, the V gene TRBV7-9; D unresolved. Trimming shortened V by 0 bases and J by 3 bases, and 13 bases separated the two germline ends. The CDR3 loop spans 16 amino acids. Germline CDR1 SEHNR, CDR2 FQNEAQ (reference sequence). CDR3 bases: TGTGCCAGCAGCTTAGCGCATATTCCTACTACAGATACGCAGTATTTT. Its translation is CASSLAHIPTTDTQYF.

The V call is TRBV6-5, the J call TRBJ2-5; 7 bases are a match to TRBD1. The better agreement between TRBJ2-7 and the DNA end casts doubt on the J call. This CDR3 has 14 residues. Germline V gene lookup returns CDR1 MNHEY and CDR2 SVGAGI. CDR3 nucleotide sequence: TGTGCCAGCAGTCCCCGGGCAGGGGGCTACGAGCAGTACTTC. Its protein product is CASSPRAGGYEQYF.

The V call is TRBV7-2, the J call TRBJ1-5, with TRBD1 identical over 10 bases. The CDR3 is made up of 15 amino acids. Per germline, CDR1 SGHTA and CDR2 FQGNSA. V dropped 3 bases and J dropped 6; count of bases not matched to a gene: 5. CDR3 residues: CASSLSGTGVQPQHF. The CDR3 coding sequence is TGTGCCAGCAGCTTGTCCGGGACAGGGGTTCAGCCCCAGCATTTT.

CDR3 DNA sequence: TGTGCCAGCTCCCCCGGGACAGGGGGGTACAATGAGCAGTTCTTC. Translation gives CASSPGTGGYNEQFF. The chain couples TRBV18 to TRBJ2-1; 11 nucleotides agree with TRBD1. CDR1 is KGHSH, CDR2 LQKENI, per germline. J was trimmed by 4 bases and V by 6 bases; bases with no gene match: 5. CDR3 length: 15 residues.

The chain is built from TRBV19 and TRBJ1-5; 7 positions agree with TRBD1. Unmatched junction bases numbered 17, after V lost 8 bases and J lost 7 bases. Germline CDR1 and CDR2: LNHDA and SQIVND (reference sequence). This CDR3 contains 16 residues. CDR3 amino acids: CASLPLTGSRRQPQHF. The CDR3 DNA reads as TGTGCCAGTCTCCCATTGACAGGGTCAAGACGACAGCCCCAGCATTTT.

The chain carries TRBV11-2 and TRBJ2-2, with 13 bases fitting TRBD2. The CDR3 loop spans 20 amino acids. From germline, CDR1 is SGHAT and CDR2 FQNNGV. V dropped 4 bases and J dropped 6; count of bases not matched to a gene: 17. The CDR3 DNA sequence: TGTGCCAGCAGCTCAGAGGCGAGGACTAGCGGGAGTCGAGCGGCCGGGGAGCTGTTTTTT. Encoded protein: CASSSEARTSGSRAAGELFF.

This clone was observed a few times. The genes are TRBV5-1 and TRBJ2-7, with D maybe TRBD1 (6 bases). This CDR3 has 14 residues. V lost 0 bases and J 3 bases, leaving 10 bases between the germline ends. CDR1 and CDR2 (germline): SGHRS, YFSETQ. This chain's CDR3 is CASSLAGQVYEQYF. The CDR3 DNA follows: TGCGCCAGCAGCTTGGCGGGACAAGTCTACGAGCAGTACTTC.

J is TRBJ1-6 and V is TRBV11-2; D unresolved. Trimming took 6 bases from V and 7 from J, leaving 16 bases between them. CDR1 and CDR2 from the germline V gene are SGHAT and FQNNGV. The CDR3 has 15 amino acids. CDR3 DNA: TGTGCCAGCAGTCCTACTTTTTTGCAAAATTCACCCCTCCACTTT. Translation: CASSPTFLQNSPLHF.

The table lists this clone with a count of one. The J gene is TRBJ2-3, the V gene TRBV29-1; 7 nucleotides agree with TRBD1. J was trimmed by 5 bases and V by 3 bases; bases with no gene match: 11. The CDR3 is made up of 15 amino acids. Per germline, CDR1 SQVTM and CDR2 ANQGSEA. CDR3 in DNA: TGCAGCGTTGAGTCACAGGGGTTCAATGGAGATACGCAGTATTTT. Translating it yields CSVESQGFNGDTQYF.